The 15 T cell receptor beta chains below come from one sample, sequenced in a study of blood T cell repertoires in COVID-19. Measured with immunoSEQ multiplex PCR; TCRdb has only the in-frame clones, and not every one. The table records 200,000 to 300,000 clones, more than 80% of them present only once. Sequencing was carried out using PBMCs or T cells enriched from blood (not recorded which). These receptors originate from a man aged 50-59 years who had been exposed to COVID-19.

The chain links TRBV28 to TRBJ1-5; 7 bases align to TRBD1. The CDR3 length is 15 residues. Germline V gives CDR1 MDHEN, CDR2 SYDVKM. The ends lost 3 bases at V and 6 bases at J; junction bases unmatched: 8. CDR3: CASSFVEGAGQPQHF. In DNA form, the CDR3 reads TGTGCCAGCAGTTTCGTGGAGGGGGCGGGTCAGCCCCAGCATTTT.

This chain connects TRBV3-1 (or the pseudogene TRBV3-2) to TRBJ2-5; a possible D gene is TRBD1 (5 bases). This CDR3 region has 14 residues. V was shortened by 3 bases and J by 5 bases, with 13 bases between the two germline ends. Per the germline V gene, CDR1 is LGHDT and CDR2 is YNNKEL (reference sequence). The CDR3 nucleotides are TGTGCCAGCAGCCAGGTAGGGGCGCGGGAGACCCAGTACTTC. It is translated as CASSQVGARETQYF.

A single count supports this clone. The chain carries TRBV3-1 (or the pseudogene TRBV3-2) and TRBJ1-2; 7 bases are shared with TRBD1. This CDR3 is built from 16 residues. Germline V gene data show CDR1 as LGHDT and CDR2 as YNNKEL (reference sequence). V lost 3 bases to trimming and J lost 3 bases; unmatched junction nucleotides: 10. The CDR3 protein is CASSQEPLDRDYGYTF. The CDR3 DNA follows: TGTGCCAGCAGCCAGGAACCTCTAGACAGGGACTATGGCTACACCTTC.

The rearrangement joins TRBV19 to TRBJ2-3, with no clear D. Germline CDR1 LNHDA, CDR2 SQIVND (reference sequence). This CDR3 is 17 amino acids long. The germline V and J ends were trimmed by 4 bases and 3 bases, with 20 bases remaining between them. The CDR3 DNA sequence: TGTGCCAGTAGTAGTCCGGCTGTAGCTACCGGAACAGATACGCAGTATTTT. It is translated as CASSSPAVATGTDTQYF.

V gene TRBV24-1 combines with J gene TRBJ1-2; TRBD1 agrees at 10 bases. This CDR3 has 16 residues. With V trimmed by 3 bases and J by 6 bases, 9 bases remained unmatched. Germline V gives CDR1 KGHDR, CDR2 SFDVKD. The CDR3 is CATSDPARTGGHGYTF. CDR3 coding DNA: TGTGCCACCAGTGATCCAGCGAGGACAGGGGGGCATGGCTACACCTTC.

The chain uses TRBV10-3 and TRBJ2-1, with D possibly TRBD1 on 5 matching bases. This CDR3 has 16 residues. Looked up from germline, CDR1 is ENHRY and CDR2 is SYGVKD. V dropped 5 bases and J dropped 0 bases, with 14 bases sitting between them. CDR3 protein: CAISSQGPSSYNEQFF. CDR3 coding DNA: TGTGCCATCAGTTCCCAGGGTCCAAGCTCCTACAATGAGCAGTTCTTC.

DNA of the CDR3: TGTGCCAGCAGTCGACAGGGCGATTCCTACAATGAGCAGTTCTTC. Translation: CASSRQGDSYNEQFF. The V call is TRBV5-4, the J call TRBJ2-1; 7 bases match TRBD1. The V gene end was trimmed by 5 bases and the J gene end by 1 base; junction bases not matched to a gene: 6. Germline assignment: CDR1 SGHNT and CDR2 YYREEE (reference sequence). This CDR3 has 15 amino acids.

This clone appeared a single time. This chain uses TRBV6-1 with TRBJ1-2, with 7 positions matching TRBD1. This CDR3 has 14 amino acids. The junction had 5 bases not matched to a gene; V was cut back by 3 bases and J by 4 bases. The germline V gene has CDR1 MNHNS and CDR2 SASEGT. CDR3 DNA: TGTGCCAGCAGTGAGGGGGACAGAGTCTATGGCTACACCTTC. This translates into CASSEGDRVYGYTF.

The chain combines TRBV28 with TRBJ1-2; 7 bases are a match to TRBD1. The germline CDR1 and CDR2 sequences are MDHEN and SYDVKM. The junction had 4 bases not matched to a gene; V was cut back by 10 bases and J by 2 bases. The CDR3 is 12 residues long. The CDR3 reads CAISDRNYGYTF. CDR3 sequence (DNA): TGTGCCATTTCGGACAGGAACTATGGCTACACCTTC.

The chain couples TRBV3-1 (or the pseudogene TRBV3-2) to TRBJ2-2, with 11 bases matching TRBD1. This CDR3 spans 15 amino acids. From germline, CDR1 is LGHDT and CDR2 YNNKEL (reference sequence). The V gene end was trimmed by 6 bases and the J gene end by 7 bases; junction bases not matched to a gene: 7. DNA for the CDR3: TGTGCCAGCAGGCGGACAGGGGGCGCGGGCGGGGAGCTGTTTTTT. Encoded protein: CASRRTGGAGGELFF.

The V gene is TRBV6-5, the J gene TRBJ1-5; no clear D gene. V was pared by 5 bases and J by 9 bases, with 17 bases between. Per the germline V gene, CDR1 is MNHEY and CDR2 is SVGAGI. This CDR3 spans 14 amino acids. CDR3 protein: CASSPGIPDPPQHF. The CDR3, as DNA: TGTGCCAGCAGTCCGGGGATCCCGGACCCGCCCCAGCATTTT.

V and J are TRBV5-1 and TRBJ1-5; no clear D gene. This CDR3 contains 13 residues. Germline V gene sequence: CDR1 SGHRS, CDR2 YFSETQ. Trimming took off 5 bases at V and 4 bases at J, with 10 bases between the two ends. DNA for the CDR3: TGCGCCAGCAGATATTCCAGTAATCAGCCCCAGCATTTT. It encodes CASRYSSNQPQHF.

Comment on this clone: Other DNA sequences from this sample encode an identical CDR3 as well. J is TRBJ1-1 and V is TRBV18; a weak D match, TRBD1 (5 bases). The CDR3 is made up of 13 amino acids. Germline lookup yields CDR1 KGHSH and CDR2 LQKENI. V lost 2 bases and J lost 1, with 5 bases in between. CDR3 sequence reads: CASSPGQNTEAFF. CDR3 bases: TGTGCCAGCTCACCAGGACAGAACACTGAAGCTTTCTTT.

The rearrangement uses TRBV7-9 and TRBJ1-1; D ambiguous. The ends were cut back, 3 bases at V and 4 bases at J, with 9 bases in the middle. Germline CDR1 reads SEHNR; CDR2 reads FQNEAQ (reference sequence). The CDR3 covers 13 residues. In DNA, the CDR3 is TGTGCCAGCAGCTTGTCAGGTGGCACTGAAGCTTTCTTT. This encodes CASSLSGGTEAFF. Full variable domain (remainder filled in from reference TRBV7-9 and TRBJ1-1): DTGVSQNPRHKITKRGQNVTFRCDPISEHNRLYWYRQTLGQGPEFLTYFQNEAQLEKSRLLSDRFSAERPKGSFSTLEIQRTEQGDSAMYLCASSLSGGTEAFFGQGTRLTVV.

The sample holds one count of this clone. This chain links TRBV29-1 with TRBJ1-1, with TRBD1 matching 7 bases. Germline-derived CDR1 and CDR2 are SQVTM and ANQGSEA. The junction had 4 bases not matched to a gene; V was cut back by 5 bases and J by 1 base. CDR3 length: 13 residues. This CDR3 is CSVYTGENTEAFF. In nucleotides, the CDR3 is TGCAGCGTTTACACAGGGGAGAACACTGAAGCTTTCTTT.